The present T cell receptor beta chain was sequenced within a study of blood T cell repertoires in COVID-19. V gave up 2 bases and J gave up 2 bases, with 10 bases separating them. Germline V gene lookup returns CDR1 MNHNS and CDR2 SASEGT. This CDR3 comprises 14 residues. Authors' methods: The authors estimated nucleated cell counts from reference gene primer amplification. This table comes from immunoSEQ multiplex PCR, and its TCRdb copy is limited to in-frame clones, with some not included. The V and J calls and clone size are taken from that table; D and trimming were inferred from the DNA. The sample carries roughly 87,000 clones, around 87% recorded once.

This rearrangement joins TRBV6-1 to TRBJ2-7, with a possible D match to TRBD1 (5 bases). This TCR came from a man aged 40-55 years with acute or convalescent COVID-19. The material sequenced was peripheral blood. Here the CDR3 reads CASSELRTTYEQYF. The DNA for the CDR3 is TGTGCCAGCAGTGAATTAAGGACAACCTACGAGCAGTACTTC.